The 25 T cell receptor beta chains reported below all come from one sample, sequenced in a study of T cell responses to AZD1222 COVID-19 vaccine. Measured with immunoSEQ multiplex PCR; TCRdb has only the in-frame clones, and not every one. This sample has about 140,000 clones; under 95% occur once, and the top ten carry 2.5% to 3%. The starting material was peripheral blood, obtained on day 0 of AZD1222 vaccination. The receptors derive from an adult in good health.

V and J are TRBV27 and TRBJ2-1; 8 nucleotides match TRBD2. V shed 6 bases, J shed 0 bases, and the junction held 4 bases outside the gene matches. This CDR3 has 15 amino acids. Germline V CDR1 and CDR2: MNHEY, SMNVEV (reference sequence). In nucleotides, the CDR3 is TGTGCCAGCAGGATAGCGGGGATCTCCTACAATGAGCAGTTCTTC. Its protein product is CASRIAGISYNEQFF.

This clone was seen more than once but under ten times. This chain uses TRBV5-4 with TRBJ1-2, with a possible D match to TRBD1 (6 bases). The V end was cut by 2 bases, the J end by 2 bases, with 10 bases between. The CDR3 is made up of 14 amino acids. Germline V gives CDR1 SGHNT, CDR2 YYREEE (reference sequence). The CDR3 DNA follows: TGTGCCAGCAGCTTAGTACAGGGAAACTATGGCTACACCTTC. As protein: CASSLVQGNYGYTF.

This clone has just a few counts. Different DNA sequences within this sample yield the same CDR3. The CDR3: CASSQDTGGTEAFF. Written as DNA, the CDR3 is TGCGCCAGCAGCCAGGATACAGGGGGCACTGAAGCTTTCTTT. V usage is TRBV4-1 and J usage is TRBJ1-1, with 8 bases identical to TRBD1. The CDR3 is made up of 14 amino acids. Trimming removed 3 bases from V and 4 bases from J; junction bases left unmatched: 4. The germline CDR1 and CDR2 sequences are MGHRA and YSYEKL.

J is TRBJ1-5 and V is TRBV2; tentative D call: TRBD1 (5 bases). CDR3 length: 15 amino acids. The V end was cut by 5 bases, the J end by 0 bases, with 11 bases between. Germline V gene sequence: CDR1 SNHLY, CDR2 FYNNEI. CDR3 coding DNA: TGTGCCAGCAGTTCACAGGTGCCTAGCAATCAGCCCCAGCATTTT. This translates into CASSSQVPSNQPQHF.

The gene calls are TRBV3-1 (or the pseudogene TRBV3-2) and TRBJ2-1, with 11 bases that match TRBD2. CDR1 LGHDT and CDR2 YNNKEL come from the germline V gene (reference sequence). The CDR3 is made up of 15 amino acids. Losses at the gene ends were 5 bases for V and 2 bases for J; bases not matched to a gene: 2. The CDR3 sequence: CASSLLAGAYNEQFF. As DNA, the CDR3 is TGTGCCAGCAGCTTACTAGCGGGGGCCTACAATGAGCAGTTCTTC.

This chain joins TRBV4-1 and TRBJ1-1, with D maybe TRBD1 (6 bases). The CDR3 covers 14 residues. V gave up 4 bases and J gave up 0 bases, with 9 bases separating them. CDR1 and CDR2 (germline): MGHRA, YSYEKL. The CDR3 region is CASSPGTLNTEAFF. The CDR3 nucleotides are TGCGCCAGCAGCCCGGGGACACTGAACACTGAAGCTTTCTTT.

About this clone itself: Other DNA sequences in the sample encode the same CDR3. V usage is TRBV12-3 or TRBV12-4 and J usage is TRBJ2-1, with 7 bases aligning to TRBD2. The V gene end was trimmed by 6 bases and the J gene end by 4 bases; junction bases not matched to a gene: 3. The CDR3 loop spans 13 amino acids. The CDR3 nucleotides are TGTGCCAGCAGCCTGGGGGGGTACAATGAGCAGTTCTTC. Its protein product is CASSLGGYNEQFF.

The V and J genes are TRBV2 and TRBJ1-2, with 8 bases that match TRBD1. The V and J ends lost 3 bases and 7 bases, in that order; junction bases with no gene match: 7. This CDR3 is built from 14 residues. Germline lookup yields CDR1 SNHLY and CDR2 FYNNEI. This chain's CDR3 is CASSDLQTGVGYTF. The DNA of the CDR3 is TGTGCCAGCAGTGACCTACAGACAGGGGTTGGCTACACCTTC.

This clone was counted once. The chain combines TRBV15 with TRBJ1-6; D gene ambiguous. The CDR3 is 13 residues long. The germline V gene has CDR1 LNHNV and CDR2 YYDKDF (reference sequence). Trimming pared 5 bases from V and 10 bases from J, leaving 12 bases between. The DNA for the CDR3 is TGTGCCACCAGCCCGCCAGGCGGGTCACCCCTCCACTTT. Its translation is CATSPPGGSPLHF. The full variable domain, rest sourced from reference TRBV15 and TRBJ1-6, is DAMVIQNPRYQVTQFGKPVTLSCSQTLNHNVMYWYQQKSSQAPKLLFHYYDKDFNNEADTPDNFQSRRPNTSFCFLDIRSPGLGDTAMYLCATSPPGGSPLHFGNGTRLTVT.

V usage is TRBV27 and J usage is TRBJ1-1, with D hard to call. CDR1 MNHEY and CDR2 SMNVEV come from the germline V gene (reference sequence). V was trimmed by 0 bases and J by 2 bases, leaving 7 bases between them. This CDR3 is built from 14 residues. The CDR3 nucleotides read TGTGCCAGCAGTTTATCCTGGGAAAACACTGAAGCTTTCTTT. Protein sequence: CASSLSWENTEAFF.

V and J are TRBV7-9 and TRBJ1-2; 8 bases fit TRBD1. J gave up 8 bases and V 2 bases, and 4 bases lay outside the gene matches. The CDR3 loop spans 13 amino acids. The germline CDR1 and CDR2 sequences are SEHNR and FQNEAQ (reference sequence). The CDR3 loop is CASSLQGAWGYTF. DNA of the CDR3: TGTGCCAGCAGCTTACAGGGGGCCTGGGGCTACACCTTC.

The CDR3 region is CASSLRSIGGGAKADTQYF. CDR3 in DNA: TGTGCCAGCAGCCTTAGAAGCATCGGCGGGGGGGCTAAGGCAGATACGCAGTATTTT. This chain joins TRBV14 and TRBJ2-3, with 9 bases lining up with TRBD2. This CDR3 contains 19 residues. V shed 4 bases and J 4 bases; nucleotides not matched to a gene: 18. Germline CDR1 SGHDN, CDR2 FVKESK.

The chain couples TRBV4-1 to TRBJ1-5, with 7 bases that match TRBD1. V lost 1 base, J lost 4 bases, and 7 bases stayed unmatched. Germline CDR1 is MGHRA and CDR2 is YSYEKL. This CDR3 contains 16 residues. CDR3 nucleotides: TGCGCCAGCAGCCAAGTGAGGCAACAGGGGAATCAGCCCCAGCATTTT. This codes for CASSQVRQQGNQPQHF.

This rearrangement joins TRBV14 to TRBJ2-1; the D gene is possibly TRBD1 (6 bases). V lost 4 bases, J lost 10 bases, and 14 bases lay in between. This CDR3 region has 13 residues. CDR1 is SGHDN and CDR2 is FVKESK in the germline V gene. The DNA of the CDR3 is TGTGCCAGCAGCCGAGTGGGGGCAATAGAGCAGTTCTTC. As protein: CASSRVGAIEQFF.

This sequence joins TRBV4-2 and TRBJ2-3, with D tentatively TRBD1 (6 bases). This CDR3 comprises 13 residues. The germline V gene encodes CDR1 LGHNA and CDR2 YNFKEQ. Trimming took off 8 bases at V and 3 bases at J, with 12 bases between the two ends. The CDR3 sequence: CASRAGVTDTQYF. Written as DNA, the CDR3 is TGTGCCAGCCGGGCAGGGGTTACAGATACGCAGTATTTT.

The chain links TRBV20-1 to TRBJ2-4; no firm D call. Germline loops: CDR1 DFQATT, CDR2 SNEGSKA (reference sequence). V shed 3 bases and J shed 5 bases, with 5 bases lying between them. The CDR3 covers 11 residues. This CDR3 is CSASPQNIQYF. CDR3 in DNA: TGCAGTGCTAGTCCCCAAAACATTCAGTACTTC.

The rearrangement joins TRBV7-9 to TRBJ1-1; D may be TRBD1 (6 bases). Germline V CDR1 and CDR2: SEHNR, FQNEAQ (reference sequence). CDR3 size: 14 residues. Trimming left V 6 bases short and J 3 bases short, with 14 bases between. In DNA form, the CDR3 reads TGTGCCAGCAGGCCTATCAGGGGTGACACTGAAGCTTTCTTT. This sequence encodes CASRPIRGDTEAFF.

This chain connects TRBV7-8 to TRBJ2-7; TRBD2 agrees at 8 bases. This CDR3 is 15 amino acids long. The V and J ends lost 0 bases and 2 bases, in that order; junction bases with no gene match: 3. Germline CDR1 and CDR2: SGHVS and FQNEAQ. This chain's CDR3 is CASSLATGGAYEQYF. The CDR3 DNA sequence: TGTGCCAGCAGCTTAGCGACGGGGGGGGCCTACGAGCAGTACTTC.

DNA of the CDR3: TGCGCCAGCAGCCAGACAGGTGAGGCTTCGAGAGGAAAAGCTTTCTTT. Encoded protein: CASSQTGEASRGKAFF. The rearrangement uses TRBV4-1 and TRBJ1-1; possibly TRBD1 for D (6 bases). The V and J ends lost 3 bases and 9 bases respectively, with 23 bases between them. The V gene's germline CDR1 is MGHRA and CDR2 YSYEKL. This CDR3 has 16 amino acids.

The J gene is TRBJ1-1, the V gene TRBV4-1, with D possibly matching TRBD1 (6 bases). CDR1 is MGHRA, CDR2 YSYEKL, per germline. The CDR3 runs to 16 residues. V lost 2 bases and J 1 base, leaving 14 bases between the germline ends. CDR3 DNA sequence: TGCGCCAGCAGCCAATGGGGGGGGCGGAGGAACACTGAAGCTTTCTTT. Translated: CASSQWGGRRNTEAFF.

V and J are TRBV11-3 and TRBJ1-1; D is perhaps TRBD1 (5 bases). The CDR3 is 16 residues long. Trimming took off 10 bases at V and 1 base at J, with 22 bases between the two ends. Looked up from germline, CDR1 is SGHNT and CDR2 is YENEEA. The CDR3: CATDLPGPKKNTEAFF. In DNA form, the CDR3 reads TGTGCCACAGACCTACCGGGACCGAAAAAGAACACTGAAGCTTTCTTT.

This sequence joins TRBV20-1 and TRBJ2-7; D is possibly TRBD1 or TRBD2 (5 bases each). Germline V gene data show CDR1 as DFQATT and CDR2 as SNEGSKA (reference sequence). CDR3 length equals 11 residues. This CDR3 is CSARDDYEQYF. CDR3 DNA: TGCAGCGCCAGGGACGACTACGAGCAGTACTTC.

The chain carries TRBV6-5 and TRBJ1-1; D not resolved. Germline CDR1 and CDR2: MNHEY and SVGAGI. V was pared by 6 bases and J by 2 bases, with 7 bases between. The CDR3 totals 12 residues. Written as DNA, the CDR3 is TGTGCCAGCAGCCGGGCCAACACTGAAGCTTTCTTT. Translation gives CASSRANTEAFF.

This clone was found once. The chain couples TRBV5-1 to TRBJ1-5, with D possibly TRBD1 on 6 matching bases. The germline V gene encodes CDR1 SGHRS and CDR2 YFSETQ. The V gene lost 4 bases and the J gene lost 7 bases, with 18 bases spanning the gap. The CDR3 contains 15 residues. This chain's CDR3 is CASSPGDRIDQPQHF. As DNA, the CDR3 is TGCGCCAGCAGCCCCGGCGACAGGATAGACCAGCCCCAGCATTTT.

This clone showed up just once. This chain joins TRBV30 and TRBJ1-5; 9 bases are shared with TRBD1. Per germline, CDR1 GTSNPN and CDR2 SVGIG (reference sequence). The trim removed 1 base at V and 6 bases at J, leaving 4 bases unmatched. There are 14 residues in the CDR3. The CDR3 is CAWSEDRGTQPQHF. DNA for the CDR3: TGTGCCTGGAGTGAGGACAGGGGAACTCAGCCCCAGCATTTT.